This T cell receptor beta chain was sequenced during a study of shared clonotypes between healthy human individuals. On the study more broadly: A couple of women and three men aged 18 to 49 made up the donors.

Deep-level running was used for the assay. PCR replicates performed on unsorted PBMC used roughly 320 ng DNA, some 30,000 T cell genomes. The data were produced by immunoSEQ multiplex PCR, yet TCRdb's version contains in-frame clones alone and is incomplete. The data hold 450,000 to 500,000 clones, with almost 80% observed a single time. The CDR3 contains 12 residues. Germline V CDR1 and CDR2: SNHLY, FYNNEI. The V and J ends lost 6 bases and 7 bases respectively, with 10 bases between them. Sequenced: PBMCs. The TCR sequence derives from a woman between 40 and 55 years old in good health. Some clones in this sample may be carry-over from other donors' samples. V and J are TRBV2 and TRBJ2-1; tentative D call: TRBD1 (5 bases). Here the CDR3 DNA reads TGTGCCAGCAGGCCACAGGCAAATGAGCAGTTCTTC. Translating it yields CASRPQANEQFF.